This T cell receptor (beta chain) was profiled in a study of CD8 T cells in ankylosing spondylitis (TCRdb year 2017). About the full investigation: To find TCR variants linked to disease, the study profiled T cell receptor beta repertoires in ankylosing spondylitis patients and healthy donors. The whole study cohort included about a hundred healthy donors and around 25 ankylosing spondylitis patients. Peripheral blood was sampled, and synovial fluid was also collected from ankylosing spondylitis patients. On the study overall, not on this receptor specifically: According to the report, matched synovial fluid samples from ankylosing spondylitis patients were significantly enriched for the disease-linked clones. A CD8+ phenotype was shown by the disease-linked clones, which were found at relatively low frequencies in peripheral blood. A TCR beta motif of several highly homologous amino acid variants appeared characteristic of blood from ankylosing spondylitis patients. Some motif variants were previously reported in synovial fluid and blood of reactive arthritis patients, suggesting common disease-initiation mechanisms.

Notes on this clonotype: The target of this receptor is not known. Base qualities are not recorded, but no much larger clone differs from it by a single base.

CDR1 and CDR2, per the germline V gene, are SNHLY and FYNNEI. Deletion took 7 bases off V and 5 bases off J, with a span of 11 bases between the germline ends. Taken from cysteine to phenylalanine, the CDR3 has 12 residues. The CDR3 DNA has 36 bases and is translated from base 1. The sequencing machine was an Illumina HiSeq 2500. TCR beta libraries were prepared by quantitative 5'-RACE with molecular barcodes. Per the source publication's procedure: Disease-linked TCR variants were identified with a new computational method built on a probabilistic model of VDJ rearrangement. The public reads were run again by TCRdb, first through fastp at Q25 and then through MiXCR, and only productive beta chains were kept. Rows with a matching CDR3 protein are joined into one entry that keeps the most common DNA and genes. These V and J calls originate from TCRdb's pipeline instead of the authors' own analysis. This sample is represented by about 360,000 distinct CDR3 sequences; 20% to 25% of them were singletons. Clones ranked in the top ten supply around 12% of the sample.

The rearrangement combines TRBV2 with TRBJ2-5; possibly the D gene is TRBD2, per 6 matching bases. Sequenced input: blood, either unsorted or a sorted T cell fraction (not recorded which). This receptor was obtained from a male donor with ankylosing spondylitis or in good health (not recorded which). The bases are TGTGCCAGCACTGGAGGGCGGGAGACCCAGTACTTC. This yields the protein CASTGGRETQYF.